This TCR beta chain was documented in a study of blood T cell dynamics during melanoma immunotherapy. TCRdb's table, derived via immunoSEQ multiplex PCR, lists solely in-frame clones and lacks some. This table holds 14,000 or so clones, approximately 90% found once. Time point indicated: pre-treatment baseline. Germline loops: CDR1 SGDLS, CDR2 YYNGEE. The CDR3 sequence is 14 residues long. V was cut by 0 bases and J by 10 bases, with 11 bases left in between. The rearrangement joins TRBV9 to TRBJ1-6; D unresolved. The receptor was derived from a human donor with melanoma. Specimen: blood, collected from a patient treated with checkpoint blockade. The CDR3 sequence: CASSVGNAGSPLHF. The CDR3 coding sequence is TGTGCCAGCAGCGTAGGGAATGCTGGCTCACCCCTCCACTTT.